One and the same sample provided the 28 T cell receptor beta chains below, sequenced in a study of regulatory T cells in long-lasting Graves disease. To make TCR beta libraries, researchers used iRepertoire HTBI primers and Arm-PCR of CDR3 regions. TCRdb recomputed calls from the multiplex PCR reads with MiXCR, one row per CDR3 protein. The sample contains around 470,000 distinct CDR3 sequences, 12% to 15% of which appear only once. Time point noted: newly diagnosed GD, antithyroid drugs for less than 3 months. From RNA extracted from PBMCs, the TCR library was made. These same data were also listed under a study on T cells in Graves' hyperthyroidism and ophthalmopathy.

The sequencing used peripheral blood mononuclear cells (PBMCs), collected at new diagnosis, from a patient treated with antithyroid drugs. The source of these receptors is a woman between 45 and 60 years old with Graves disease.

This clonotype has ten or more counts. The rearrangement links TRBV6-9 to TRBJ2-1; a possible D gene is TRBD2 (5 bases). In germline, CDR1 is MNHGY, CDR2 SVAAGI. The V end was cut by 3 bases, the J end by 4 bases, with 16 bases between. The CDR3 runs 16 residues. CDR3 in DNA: TGTGCCAGCAGTTACTTTAGCGCCACCGCTTACAATGAGCAGTTCTTC. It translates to CASSYFSATAYNEQFF.

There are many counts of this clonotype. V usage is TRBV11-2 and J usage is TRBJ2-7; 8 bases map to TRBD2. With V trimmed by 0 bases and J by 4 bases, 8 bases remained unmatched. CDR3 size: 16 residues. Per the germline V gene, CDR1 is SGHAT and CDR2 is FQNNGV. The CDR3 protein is CASSLEPAGAGYEQYF. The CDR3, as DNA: TGTGCCAGCAGCTTAGAGCCAGCGGGAGCTGGGTACGAGCAGTACTTC.

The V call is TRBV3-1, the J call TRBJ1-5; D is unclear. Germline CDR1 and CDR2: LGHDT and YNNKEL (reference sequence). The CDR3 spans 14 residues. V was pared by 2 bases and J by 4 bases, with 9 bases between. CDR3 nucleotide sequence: TGTGCCAGCAGCCAATTGGCCACTAATCAGCCCCAGCATTTT. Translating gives CASSQLATNQPQHF.

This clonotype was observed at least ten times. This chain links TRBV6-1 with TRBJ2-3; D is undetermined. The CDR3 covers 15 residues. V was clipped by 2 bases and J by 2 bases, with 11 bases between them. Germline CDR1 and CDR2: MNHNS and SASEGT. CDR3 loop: CASSERPTYTDTQYF. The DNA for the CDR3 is TGTGCCAGCAGTGAACGTCCGACGTACACAGATACGCAGTATTTT.

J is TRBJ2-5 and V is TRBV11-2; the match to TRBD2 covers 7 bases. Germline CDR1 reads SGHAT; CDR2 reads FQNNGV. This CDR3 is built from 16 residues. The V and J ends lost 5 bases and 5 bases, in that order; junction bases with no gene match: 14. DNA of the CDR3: TGTGCCAGCAGCCCACCGGGGCTAGCGGCGGGTGAGACCCAGTACTTC. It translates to CASSPPGLAAGETQYF.

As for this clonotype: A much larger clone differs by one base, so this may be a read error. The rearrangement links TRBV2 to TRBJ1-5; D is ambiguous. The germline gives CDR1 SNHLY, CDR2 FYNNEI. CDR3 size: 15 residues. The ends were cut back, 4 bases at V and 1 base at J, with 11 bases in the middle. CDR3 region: CASSVSRASNQPQHF. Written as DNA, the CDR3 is TGTGCCAGCAGTGTTAGCCGAGCGAGCAATCAGCCCCAGCATTTT.

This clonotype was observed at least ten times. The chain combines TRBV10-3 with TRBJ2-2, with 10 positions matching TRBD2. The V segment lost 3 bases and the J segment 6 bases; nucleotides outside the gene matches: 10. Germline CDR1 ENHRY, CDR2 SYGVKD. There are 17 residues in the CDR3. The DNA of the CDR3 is TGTGCCATCAGTGAAGGCTTGGCTAGCGGGAGTCCCGGGGAGCTGTTTTTT. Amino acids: CAISEGLASGSPGELFF.

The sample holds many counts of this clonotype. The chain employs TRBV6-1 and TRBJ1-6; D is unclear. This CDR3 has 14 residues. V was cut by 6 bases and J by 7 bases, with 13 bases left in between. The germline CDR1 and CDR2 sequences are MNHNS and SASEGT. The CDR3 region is CASRSTDGNSPLHF. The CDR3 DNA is TGTGCCAGCAGATCAACGGACGGGAATTCACCCCTCCACTTT.

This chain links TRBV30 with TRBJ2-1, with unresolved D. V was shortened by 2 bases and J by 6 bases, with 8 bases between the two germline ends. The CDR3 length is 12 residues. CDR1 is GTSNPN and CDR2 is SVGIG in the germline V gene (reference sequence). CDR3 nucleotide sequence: TGTGCCTGGAGTCTGGCGCGCAATGAGCAGTTCTTC. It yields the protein CAWSLARNEQFF.

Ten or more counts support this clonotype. The CDR3 DNA reads TGTGCCAGCAGCTTAGACGAGGGGGCAGATACGCAGTATTTT. Its translation: CASSLDEGADTQYF. V gene TRBV11-2 combines with J gene TRBJ2-3; D possibly corresponds to TRBD1 (6 bases). CDR1 SGHAT and CDR2 FQNNGV come from the germline V gene. With 0 bases removed from V and 4 bases from J, the gap between germline ends came to 8 bases. The length of the CDR3 is 14 residues.

CDR3 sequence: CASSRLLAGVSRGGELFF. The CDR3, as DNA: TGTGCCAGCAGCCGACTACTAGCGGGAGTTTCTCGTGGCGGGGAGCTGTTTTTT. The chain uses TRBV3-1 and TRBJ2-2; 11 bases align to TRBD2. This CDR3 contains 18 residues. The V gene end was trimmed by 4 bases and the J gene end by 7 bases; junction bases not matched to a gene: 14. The germline V gene encodes CDR1 LGHDT and CDR2 YNNKEL (reference sequence).

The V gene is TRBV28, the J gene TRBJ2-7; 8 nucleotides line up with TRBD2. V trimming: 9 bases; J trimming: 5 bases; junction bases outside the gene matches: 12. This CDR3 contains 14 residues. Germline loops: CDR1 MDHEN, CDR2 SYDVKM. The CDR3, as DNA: TGTGCCAGTTATGACGCGGGAGGTATCGACGAGCAGTACTTC. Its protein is CASYDAGGIDEQYF.

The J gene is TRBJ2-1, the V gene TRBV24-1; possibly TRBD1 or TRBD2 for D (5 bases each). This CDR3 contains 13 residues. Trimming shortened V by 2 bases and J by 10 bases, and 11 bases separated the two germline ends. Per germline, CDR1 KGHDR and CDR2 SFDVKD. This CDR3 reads CATSDSPEGEQFF. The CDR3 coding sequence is TGTGCCACCAGTGATTCTCCTGAGGGGGAGCAGTTCTTC.

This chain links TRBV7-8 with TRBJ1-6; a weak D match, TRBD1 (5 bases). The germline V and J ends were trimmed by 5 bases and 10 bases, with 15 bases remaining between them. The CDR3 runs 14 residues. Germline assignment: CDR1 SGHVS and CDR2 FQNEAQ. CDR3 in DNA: TGTGCCAGCAGCCCGGACTTGGGGCGGTCACCCCTCCACTTT. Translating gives CASSPDLGRSPLHF.

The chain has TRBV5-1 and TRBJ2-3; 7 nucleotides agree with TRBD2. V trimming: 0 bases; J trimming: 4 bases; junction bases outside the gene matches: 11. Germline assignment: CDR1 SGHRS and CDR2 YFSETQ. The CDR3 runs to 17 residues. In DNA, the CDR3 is TGCGCCAGCAGCTTGGGGCGTCTAGCGGCCGGGGCAGATACGCAGTATTTT. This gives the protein CASSLGRLAAGADTQYF. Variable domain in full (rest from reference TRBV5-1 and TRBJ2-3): KAGVTQTPRYLIKTRGQQVTLSCSPISGHRSVSWYQQTPGQGLQFLFEYFSETQRNKGNFPGRFSGRQFSNSRSEMNVSTLELGDSALYLCASSLGRLAAGADTQYFGPGTRLTVL.

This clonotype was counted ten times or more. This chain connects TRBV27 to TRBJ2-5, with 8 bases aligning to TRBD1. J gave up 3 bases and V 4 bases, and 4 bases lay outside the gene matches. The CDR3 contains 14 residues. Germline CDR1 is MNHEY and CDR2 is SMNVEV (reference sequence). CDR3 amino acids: CASSSQDREETQYF. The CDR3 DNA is TGTGCCAGCAGTTCCCAGGACAGGGAAGAGACCCAGTACTTC.

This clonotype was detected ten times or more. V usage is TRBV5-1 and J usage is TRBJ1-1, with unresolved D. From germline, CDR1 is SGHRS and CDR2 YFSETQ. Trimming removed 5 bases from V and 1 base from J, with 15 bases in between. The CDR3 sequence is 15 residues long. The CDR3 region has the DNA TGCGCCAGCAGGATGGCCGGGGATTGGAACACTGAAGCTTTCTTT. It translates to CASRMAGDWNTEAFF.

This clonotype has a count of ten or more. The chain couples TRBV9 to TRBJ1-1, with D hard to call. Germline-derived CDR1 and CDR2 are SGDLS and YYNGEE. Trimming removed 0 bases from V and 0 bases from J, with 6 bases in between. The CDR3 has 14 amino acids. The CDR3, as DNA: TGTGCCAGCAGCGTAGAAGCTTTGAACACTGAAGCTTTCTTT. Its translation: CASSVEALNTEAFF.

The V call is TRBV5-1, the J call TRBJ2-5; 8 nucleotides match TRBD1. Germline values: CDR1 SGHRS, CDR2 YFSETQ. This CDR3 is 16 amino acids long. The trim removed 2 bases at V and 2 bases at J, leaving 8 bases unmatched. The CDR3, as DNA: TGCGCCAGCAGCTTTAGTCAGGGGGCGCTTCAAGAGACCCAGTACTTC. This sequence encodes CASSFSQGALQETQYF.

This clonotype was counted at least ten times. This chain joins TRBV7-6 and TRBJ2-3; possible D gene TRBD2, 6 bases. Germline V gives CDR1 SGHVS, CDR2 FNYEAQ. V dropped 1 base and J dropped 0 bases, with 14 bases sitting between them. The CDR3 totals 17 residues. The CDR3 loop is CASSLGGGGISTDTQYF. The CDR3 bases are TGTGCCAGCAGCTTAGGGGGAGGCGGAATCAGCACAGATACGCAGTATTTT.

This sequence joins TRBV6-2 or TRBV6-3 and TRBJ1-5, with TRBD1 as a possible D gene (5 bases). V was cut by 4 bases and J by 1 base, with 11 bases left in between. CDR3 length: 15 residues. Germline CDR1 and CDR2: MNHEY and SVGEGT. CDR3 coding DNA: TGTGCCAGCAGTTCAGGGAGAGAGAGCAATCAGCCCCAGCATTTT. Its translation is CASSSGRESNQPQHF.

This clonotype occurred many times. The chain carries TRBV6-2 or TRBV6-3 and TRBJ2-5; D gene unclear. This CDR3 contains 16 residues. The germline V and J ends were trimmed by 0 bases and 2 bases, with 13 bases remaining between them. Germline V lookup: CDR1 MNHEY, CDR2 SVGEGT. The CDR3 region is CASSYSARRQQETQYF. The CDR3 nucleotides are TGTGCCAGCAGTTACTCGGCCAGGCGACAACAAGAGACCCAGTACTTC.

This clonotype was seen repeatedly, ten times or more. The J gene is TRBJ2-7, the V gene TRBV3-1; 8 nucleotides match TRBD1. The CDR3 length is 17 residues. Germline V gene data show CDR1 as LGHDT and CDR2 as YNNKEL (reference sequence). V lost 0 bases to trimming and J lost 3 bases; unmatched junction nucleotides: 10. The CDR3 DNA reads TGTGCCAGCAGCCAAGATGCTCTGGCAGGGGGCTTCTACGAGCAGTACTTC. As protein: CASSQDALAGGFYEQYF.

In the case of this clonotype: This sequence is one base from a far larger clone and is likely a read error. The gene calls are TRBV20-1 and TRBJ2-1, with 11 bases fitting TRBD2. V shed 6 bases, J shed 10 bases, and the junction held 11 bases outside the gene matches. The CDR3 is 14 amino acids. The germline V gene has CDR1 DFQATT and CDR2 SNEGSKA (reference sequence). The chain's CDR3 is CSATSGSISYEQFF. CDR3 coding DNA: TGCAGTGCCACTAGCGGGAGTATCTCCTACGAGCAGTTCTTC.

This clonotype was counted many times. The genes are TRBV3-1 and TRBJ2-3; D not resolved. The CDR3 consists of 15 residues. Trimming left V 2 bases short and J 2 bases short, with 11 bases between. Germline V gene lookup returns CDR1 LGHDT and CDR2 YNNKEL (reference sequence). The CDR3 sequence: CASSQIRAVTDTQYF. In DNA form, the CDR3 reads TGTGCCAGCAGCCAAATCCGGGCCGTCACAGATACGCAGTATTTT.

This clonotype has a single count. CDR3 sequence (DNA): TGTGCCAGTACCCCTGGGGCCCGACGCTCCTACAATGAGCAGTTCTTC. This encodes CASTPGARRSYNEQFF. V usage is TRBV19 and J usage is TRBJ2-1, with a tentative D call TRBD1 (5 bases). The germline V and J ends were trimmed by 7 bases and 0 bases, with 16 bases remaining between them. This CDR3 spans 16 amino acids. Per germline, CDR1 LNHDA and CDR2 SQIVND (reference sequence).

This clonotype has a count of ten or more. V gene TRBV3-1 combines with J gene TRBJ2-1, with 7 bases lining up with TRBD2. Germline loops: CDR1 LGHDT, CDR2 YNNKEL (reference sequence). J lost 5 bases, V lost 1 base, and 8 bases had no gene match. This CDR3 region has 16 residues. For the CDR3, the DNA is TGTGCCAGCAGCCAAGTTCGACTAGCTCGAGACAATGAGCAGTTCTTC. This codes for CASSQVRLARDNEQFF.

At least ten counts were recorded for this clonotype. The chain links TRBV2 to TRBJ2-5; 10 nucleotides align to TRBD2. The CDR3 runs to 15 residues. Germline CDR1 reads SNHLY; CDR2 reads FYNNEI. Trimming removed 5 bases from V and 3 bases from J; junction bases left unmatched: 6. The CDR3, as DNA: TGTGCCAGCAGTCCCTTTGGACTAGCGGAAGAGACCCAGTACTTC. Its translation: CASSPFGLAEETQYF.